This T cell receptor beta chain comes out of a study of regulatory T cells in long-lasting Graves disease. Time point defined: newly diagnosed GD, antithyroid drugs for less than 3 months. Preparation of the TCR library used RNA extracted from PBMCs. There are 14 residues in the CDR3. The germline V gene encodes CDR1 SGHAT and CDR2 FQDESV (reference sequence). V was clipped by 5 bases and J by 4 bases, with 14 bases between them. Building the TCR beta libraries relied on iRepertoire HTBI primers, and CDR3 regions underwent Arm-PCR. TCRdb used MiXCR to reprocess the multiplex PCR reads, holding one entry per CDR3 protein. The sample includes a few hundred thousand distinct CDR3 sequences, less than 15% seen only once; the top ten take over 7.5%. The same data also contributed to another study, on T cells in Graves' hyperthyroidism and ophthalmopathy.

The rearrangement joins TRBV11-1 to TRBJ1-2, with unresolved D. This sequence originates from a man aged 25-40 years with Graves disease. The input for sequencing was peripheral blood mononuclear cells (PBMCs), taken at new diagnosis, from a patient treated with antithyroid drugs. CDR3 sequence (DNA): TGTGCCAGCAGCCCCAGACCTGGGCTCTATGGCTACACCTTC. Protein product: CASSPRPGLYGYTF. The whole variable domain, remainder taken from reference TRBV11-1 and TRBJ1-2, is EAEVAQSPRYKITEKSQAVAFWCDPISGHATLYWYRQILGQGPELLVQFQDESVVDDSQLPKDRFSAERLKGVDSTLKIQPAELGDSAMYLCASSPRPGLYGYTFGSGTRLTVV.